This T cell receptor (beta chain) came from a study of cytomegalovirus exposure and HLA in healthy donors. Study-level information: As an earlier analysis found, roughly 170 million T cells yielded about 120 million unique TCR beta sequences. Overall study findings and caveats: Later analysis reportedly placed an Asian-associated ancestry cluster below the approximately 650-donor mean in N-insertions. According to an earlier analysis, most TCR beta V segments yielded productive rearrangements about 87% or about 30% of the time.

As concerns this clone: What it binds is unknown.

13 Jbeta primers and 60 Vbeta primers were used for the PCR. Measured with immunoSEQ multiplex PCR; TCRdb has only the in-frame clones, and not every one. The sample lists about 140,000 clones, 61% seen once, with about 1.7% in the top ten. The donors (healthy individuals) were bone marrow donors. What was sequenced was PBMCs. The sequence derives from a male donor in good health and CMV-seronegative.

The CDR3, as DNA: TGTGCCAGCAGTACGACAGGGACGGAGACCCAGTACTTC. It specifies CASSTTGTETQYF. The chain joins TRBV7-2 to TRBJ2-5, with 7 bases matching TRBD1. CDR3 length: 13 amino acids. Germline CDR1 reads SGHTA; CDR2 reads FQGNSA. Germline trimming cut 6 bases from V and 5 bases from J; bases unmatched to any gene: 6.